This TCR beta chain was retrieved from a study of response to subunit inactivated influenza vaccine. The CDR3 sequence is 16 residues long. V lost 2 bases to trimming and J lost 2 bases; unmatched junction nucleotides: 6. The germline V gene encodes CDR1 MNHEY and CDR2 SVGAGI. TCRdb re-called the RT-PCR reads with MiXCR, one entry per CDR3 protein. Counted here are about 540,000 distinct CDR3 sequences, under 30% occurring once; the ten biggest clones make up roughly 2.8%. These records were also assigned to another study, of T cells expressing NK-cell markers. That investigation notes: A 5'RACE template switching approach incorporating UMIs was used to make TCR beta cDNA. No clear determination of HCMV specificity was made for expanded NKG2C+ T cell clones.

The TCR comes from a man in his forties or fifties who received an inactivated influenza vaccine. Here the sequenced sample was CD4+ T cells sorted from PBMCs, taken 11 to 12 days after vaccination. The J gene is TRBJ2-3, the V gene TRBV6-5, with 8 bases aligning to TRBD2. Here the CDR3 DNA reads TGTGCCAGCAGTTACCACCCGGGGGGGGACACAGATACGCAGTATTTT. Its translation is CASSYHPGGDTDTQYF.